The sequence of this T cell receptor (beta chain) was determined in a study of Ad26.COV2.S vaccination and SARS-CoV-2 variants. Study-level background: The study gave Ad26.COV2.S intramuscularly, once or twice 56 days apart. General study results and limits: Post-vaccination breadth of spike-specific CD8+ and CD4+ T cell responses was reportedly substantial. Spike-specific TCR breadth was greater in vaccine than placebo recipients. Total T cell responses may have been underestimated by the TCR breadth and depth analyses.

The assay was immunoSEQ multiplex PCR, and TCRdb's table has in-frame clones only and misses some. The data contain about 440,000 clones, 90% of them singletons. The CDR3 has 14 amino acids. Germline CDR1 and CDR2: SGHNT and YYREEE (reference sequence). Trimming at V came to 0 bases and at J to 6 bases, leaving 3 bases not matched to a gene. Remarks on this clone: What it recognizes is unknown.

Treatment reported: around 19 received Ad26.COV2.S at low or high dose, single or two shots; roughly five received placebo; per-sample allocation not given. Day 63 after the first vaccine or placebo injection was the time point for sampling. The sequence was obtained from a person between 18 and 60 years old who received the Ad26.COV2.S COVID-19 vaccine or a placebo. The V gene is TRBV5-4, the J gene TRBJ1-2; 9 bases are shared with TRBD1. Sequences were derived from peripheral blood, sampled in a trial of Ad26.COV2.S vaccine versus placebo. The CDR3 spells CASSLGQGGDGYTF. Here the CDR3 DNA reads TGTGCCAGCAGCTTGGGACAGGGGGGCGATGGCTACACCTTC. The whole variable domain, filled in from reference TRBV5-4 and TRBJ1-2, reads ETGVTQSPTHLIKTRGQQVTLRCSSQSGHNTVSWYQQALGQGPQFIFQYYREEENGRGNFPPRFSGLQFPNYSSELNVNALELDDSALYLCASSLGQGGDGYTFGSGTRLTVV.